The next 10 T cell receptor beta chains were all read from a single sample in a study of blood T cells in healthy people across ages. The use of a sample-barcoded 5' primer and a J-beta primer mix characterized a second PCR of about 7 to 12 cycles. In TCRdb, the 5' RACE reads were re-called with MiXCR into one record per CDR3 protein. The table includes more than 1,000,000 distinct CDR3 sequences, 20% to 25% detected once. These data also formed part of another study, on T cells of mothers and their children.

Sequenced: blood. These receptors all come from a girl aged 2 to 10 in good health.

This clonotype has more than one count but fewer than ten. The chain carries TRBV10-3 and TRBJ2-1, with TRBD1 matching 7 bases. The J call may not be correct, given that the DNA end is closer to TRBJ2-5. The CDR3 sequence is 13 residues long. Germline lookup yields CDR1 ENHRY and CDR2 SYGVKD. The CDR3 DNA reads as TGTGCCATCAGTTCTGGACAGGAGGAGACCCAGTACTTC. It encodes CAISSGQEETQYF.

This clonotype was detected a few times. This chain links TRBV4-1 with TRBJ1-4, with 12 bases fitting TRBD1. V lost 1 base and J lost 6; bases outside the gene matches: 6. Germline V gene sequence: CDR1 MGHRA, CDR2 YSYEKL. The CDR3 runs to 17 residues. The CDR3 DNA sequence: TGCGCCAGCAGCCAAGGGGACAGGGGGCCCTCTGATGAAAAACTGTTTTTT. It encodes CASSQGDRGPSDEKLFF.

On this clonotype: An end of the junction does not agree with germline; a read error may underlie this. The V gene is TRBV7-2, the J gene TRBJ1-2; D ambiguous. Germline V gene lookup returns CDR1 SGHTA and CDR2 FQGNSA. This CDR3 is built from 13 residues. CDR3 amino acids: CASSFNEGSGDTF. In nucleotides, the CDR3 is TGTGCCAGCAGCTTCAACGAGGGCTCTGGCGACACCTTC.

In DNA, the CDR3 is TGTGCCAGCAGCCCACCGGACTTTCGGATCTACAATGAGCAGTTCTTC. Translation gives CASSPPDFRIYNEQFF. This chain connects TRBV7-9 to TRBJ2-1; D might be TRBD2 (5 bases). Deletions cut 5 bases from V and 3 bases from J, with 17 bases between. There are 16 residues in the CDR3. The germline gives CDR1 SEHNR, CDR2 FQNEAQ (reference sequence). The full variable domain, rest sourced from reference TRBV7-9 and TRBJ2-1, is DTGVSQNPRHKITKRGQNVTFRCDPISEHNRLYWYRQTLGQGPEFLTYFQNEAQLEKSRLLSDRFSAERPKGSFSTLEIQRTEQGDSAMYLCASSPPDFRIYNEQFFGPGTRLTVL.

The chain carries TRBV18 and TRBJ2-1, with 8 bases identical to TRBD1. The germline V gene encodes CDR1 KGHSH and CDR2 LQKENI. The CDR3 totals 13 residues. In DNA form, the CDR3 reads TGTGTCTCCCCCCGGACAGGGATAAATGAGCAGTTCTTC. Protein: CVSPRTGINEQFF.

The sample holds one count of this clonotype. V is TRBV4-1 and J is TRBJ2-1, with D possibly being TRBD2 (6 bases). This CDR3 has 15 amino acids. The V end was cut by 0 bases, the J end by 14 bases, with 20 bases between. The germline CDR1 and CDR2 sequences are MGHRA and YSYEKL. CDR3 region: CASSQDRGDLREEFF. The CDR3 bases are TGCGCCAGCAGCCAAGATCGAGGGGACTTAAGGGAGGAGTTCTTC.

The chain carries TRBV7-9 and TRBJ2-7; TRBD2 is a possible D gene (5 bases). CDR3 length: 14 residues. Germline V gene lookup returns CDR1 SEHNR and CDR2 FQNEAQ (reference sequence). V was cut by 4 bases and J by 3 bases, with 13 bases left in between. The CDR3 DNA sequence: TGTGCCAGCAGCTCCGGACTGACCCTCTACGAGCAGTACTTC. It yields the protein CASSSGLTLYEQYF.

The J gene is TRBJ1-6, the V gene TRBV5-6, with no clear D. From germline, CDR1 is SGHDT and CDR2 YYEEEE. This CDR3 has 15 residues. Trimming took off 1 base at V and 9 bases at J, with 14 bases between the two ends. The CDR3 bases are TGTGCCAGCAGCTTGATGGGAAACTTAGTTTCACCCCTCCACTTT. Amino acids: CASSLMGNLVSPLHF.

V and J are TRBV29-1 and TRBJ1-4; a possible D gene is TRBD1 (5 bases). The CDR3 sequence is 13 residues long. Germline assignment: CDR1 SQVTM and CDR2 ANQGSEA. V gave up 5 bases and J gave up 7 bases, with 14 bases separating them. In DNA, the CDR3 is TGCAGCGTTCAGCACTCGGGGGGTGAAAAACTGTTTTTT. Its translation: CSVQHSGGEKLFF.

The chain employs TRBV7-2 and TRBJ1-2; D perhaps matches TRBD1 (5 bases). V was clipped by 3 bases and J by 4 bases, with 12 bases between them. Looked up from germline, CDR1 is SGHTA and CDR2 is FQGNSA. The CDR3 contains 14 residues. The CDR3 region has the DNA TGTGCCAGCAGCTTTTCAGGGCCCCTCTATGGCTACACCTTC. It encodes CASSFSGPLYGYTF. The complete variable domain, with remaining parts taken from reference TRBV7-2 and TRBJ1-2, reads GAGVSQSPSNKVTEKGKDVELRCDPISGHTALYWYRQSLGQGLEFLIYFQGNSAPDKSGLPSDRFSAERTGGSVSTLTIQRTQQEDSAVYLCASSFSGPLYGYTFGSGTRLTVV.